These T cell receptor beta chains were read from a single sample in a study of cytomegalovirus exposure and HLA in healthy donors. The data were produced by immunoSEQ multiplex PCR, yet TCRdb's version contains in-frame clones alone and is incomplete. The repertoire includes tens of thousands of clones, approximately 72% of them detected once, and roughly 50% sits in the top ten. Sample: PBMCs. Source of these receptors: a man aged 50 to 60 in good health and CMV-seropositive. The conserved cysteine and the conserved F or W are not part of the CDR3 here. Each record gives: CDR3 length, J gene, V gene, CDR3 protein.

12	-	TRBV9	ASRVGTRDYEQY
12	TRBJ1-2	TRBV6-5	ASRRPGADYGYT
10	TRBJ1-2	TRBV28	AGQGTLLGYT
14	TRBJ2-5	TRBV5-6	ASSFMTGAVGETQY
12	TRBJ2-3	TRBV27	ATARSGGGDTQY
11	TRBJ2-1	TRBV9	ASSGLADNEQF
14	TRBJ2-6	TRBV5-1	ASSLVSGAGSNVLT
13	TRBJ1-3	TRBV6-5	ASSYQAGSENTIY
13	TRBJ2-7	TRBV5-1	ASSFAPGGSYEQY
11	TRBJ1-5	TRBV28	ASDRARGQPQH
13	TRBJ1-5	TRBV19	ASSYRSGFNQPQH
17	TRBJ2-3	TRBV10-3	AISDFTGTGPLSTDTQY
13	TRBJ1-1	TRBV6-6	ASSSDRNMNTEAF
12	TRBJ2-3	TRBV5-1	ASRQSGGIDTQY
13	TRBJ2-7	TRBV6-5	ASSYRGTIPYEQY
11	TRBJ2-7	TRBV29-1	SVGQGSWYEQY
20	-	TRBV7-3	ASSLCGGLNHGRSRFRYEQY
13	TRBJ2-3	TRBV7-6	ASSLAGGSTDTQY
9	TRBJ2-3	TRBV6-1	ASREGDTQY
13	TRBJ2-1	TRBV5-1	ASSPTSGRFNEQF
12	TRBJ2-4	TRBV7-3	ASSLGGQGDIQY
12	TRBJ2-2	TRBV6-5	ASRPQRMTGELF
11	TRBJ2-7	TRBV6-1	ASSLAPNYEQY
13	TRBJ2-1	TRBV4-3	ASSQDSGAYNEQF
11	TRBJ2-7	TRBV30	AWSAGLTYEQY
13	TRBJ2-5	TRBV9	ASSTGLAGRETQY
13	TRBJ2-3	TRBV6-1	ASSEGRGDTDTQY
11	TRBJ1-1	TRBV27	ASSLYRVTEAF
11	TRBJ2-5	TRBV12-5	ASARYEIETQY
11	TRBJ1-2	TRBV6-5	ASSNTNGYGYT
13	TRBJ2-1	TRBV5-6	ASSFGREGYNEQF
13	TRBJ2-2	TRBV6-5	ASSTGLPNTGELF
12	TRBJ2-1	TRBV7-7	ASSLGTGINEQF
10	TRBJ1-3	TRBV28	ASSFLGNTIY
13	TRBJ2-2	TRBV2	ASSRLAGGTGELF
12	TRBJ2-5	TRBV7-9	ASSAGLAGETQY
12	TRBJ2-7	TRBV7-2	ASSFKQGSYEQY
13	TRBJ2-2	TRBV30	AWSVGRGLSGELF
15	TRBJ2-1	TRBV4-3	ASSQDMIVLIYNEQF
11	TRBJ1-4	TRBV7-6	ASSPSQHEKLF
13	TRBJ2-3	TRBV11-2	ASSLVVLAGDTQY
13	TRBJ2-7	TRBV7-2	ASSLRTSGDYEQY
13	TRBJ1-4	TRBV5-4	ASSTATGTNEKLF
13	TRBJ2-4	TRBV11-3	ASSLIPGQVNIQY
13	-	TRBV5-1	ASSSGDRVGYEQY
11	TRBJ1-3	TRBV7-7	ASSSGPGNTIY
13	TRBJ2-5	TRBV4-1	ASSRGGAPHETQY
13	TRBJ2-3	TRBV19	ASSIGGTGSDTQY
12	TRBJ2-1	TRBV19	ATELAGGGGEQF
12	TRBJ2-1	TRBV25-1	ASSEYPPITRQF
11	TRBJ1-1	TRBV6-1	ASSYDRVTEAF
13	TRBJ2-7	TRBV11-2	ASSLELASGYEQY
11	TRBJ1-5	TRBV5-1	ASRRAFNQPQH
12	TRBJ2-7	TRBV27	ASSPPGFGYEQY
12	TRBJ1-2	TRBV19	ASSTQDSRYGYT
9	TRBJ1-1	TRBV29-1	SVSSGTEAF